This T cell receptor (beta chain) was profiled in a study of blood T cell repertoires in COVID-19. Germline CDR1 is MNHEY and CDR2 is SVGAGI. CDR3 length equals 15 residues. V was clipped by 3 bases and J by 3 bases, with 14 bases between them. TCRdb keeps only in-frame clones here, not all; method: immunoSEQ multiplex PCR. The table shows 240,000 or so clones, with 88% occurring only once. The rearrangement links TRBV6-5 to TRBJ1-1; TRBD1 is a possible D gene (5 bases). The clonotype originates from a woman aged 25 to 39 with acute or convalescent COVID-19. Sample: peripheral blood. DNA for the CDR3: TGTGCCAGCAGTTATTTCTTGGGGGGGGACACTGAAGCTTTCTTT. Translation: CASSYFLGGDTEAFF.